The entry that follows covers one T cell receptor (beta chain) sequence. Its antigen is unidentified. The data stem from a study of vaccination effects on CD4 cells after COVID-19. The CDR3 consists of 14 residues. Trimming removed 3 bases from V and 2 bases from J, with 11 bases in between. The germline CDR1 and CDR2 sequences are SGHRS and YFSETQ. Before sequencing, viral peptide pools were used by the ViraFEST assay to expand antigen-specific CD4+ T cells. Once cultured for approximately eleven days, the cells underwent separation to obtain CD4+ T cells. Each participant was administered two doses of either the BNT162b2 or the mRNA-1273 vaccine. Assay used: immunoSEQ multiplex PCR; TCRdb lists only in-frame clones, some missing. Here the sample spans tens of thousands of clones, 70% to 75% being singletons.

The sample here was CD4+ T cells from PBMCs cultured with HCoV-229E spike peptides, taken after COVID-19 vaccination. The sequence came from a human donor who received a COVID-19 vaccine. This chain uses TRBV5-1 with TRBJ1-1, with a weak D call TRBD1 (6 bases). The CDR3 reads CASSSGTRNTEAFF. CDR3 coding DNA: TGCGCCAGCAGCTCCGGGACACGCAACACTGAAGCTTTCTTT.